This T cell receptor beta chain was captured in a study of blood T cells in healthy people across ages. Whole-study results and caveats: In the absence of known donor CMV status, changes in expanded clonotypes were possibly confounded.

Aged roughly 6 to 100, donors were systemically healthy Caucasians from Russia. The sample holds a few counts of this clonotype. Its target is unknown. The second PCR ran about 6 to 11 cycles with a sample-barcoded 5' primer and J-beta primers. Each cDNA molecule was tagged by a template-switch adaptor with 12 random nucleotides. MiXCR, run by TCRdb on the 5' RACE reads, gives a single entry per CDR3 protein. The table shows about 970,000 distinct CDR3 sequences, with around 54% occurring only once. CDR3 length equals 17 residues. Trimming at V came to 6 bases and at J to 1 base, leaving 9 bases not matched to a gene.

Sequencing was done on a sample of blood. The receptor's source is a woman in her sixties in good health. The genes are TRBV12-3 or TRBV12-4 and TRBJ2-2; 9 positions agree with TRBD1. The CDR3 protein is CASSRWTGALNTGELFF. For the CDR3, the DNA is TGTGCCAGCAGCAGATGGACAGGGGCCCTGAACACCGGGGAGCTGTTTTTT.